The clone carrying this TCR beta chain occurred many times. Its matching antigen is unknown. The CDR3 contains 11 residues. Looked up from germline, CDR1 is SQVTM and CDR2 is ANQGSEA. With 8 bases removed from V and 2 bases from J, the gap between germline ends came to 9 bases. The source of the sample is a study of regulatory T cells in long-lasting Graves disease. Study-level background: Persistence in Graves' disease denoted antithyroid drug use beyond 5 years alongside positive TSH receptor antibodies. Study outcomes and limitations: Whereas 1,000 or so public clonotypes were shared by new patients, persistent patients shared more, at 2,500 to 3,500.

The sample's time point: persistent/refractory GD, antithyroid drugs over 5 years with positive TRAb. Generation of the TCR library employed RNA extracted from PBMCs. With iRepertoire HTBI primers and Arm-PCR of CDR3 regions, TCR beta libraries were built. TCRdb reprocessed the multiplex PCR reads via MiXCR and lists one record per CDR3 protein. The table has about 290,000 distinct CDR3 sequences, 20% to 25% seen once. This specimen consisted of peripheral blood mononuclear cells (PBMCs), obtained when the disease was refractory, from a patient treated with antithyroid drugs. V gene TRBV29-1 combines with J gene TRBJ2-5; maybe TRBD1 (5 bases). The source of this sequence is a female donor with Graves disease. CDR3 loop: CSLRQQETQYF. The CDR3, as DNA: TGCAGCCTTAGACAGCAAGAGACCCAGTACTTC.